This note documents a single T cell receptor beta chain sequence. Antigen: not known. Clones were read by immunoSEQ multiplex PCR, and TCRdb kept only the in-frame ones, dropping some. The table has 35,000 to 55,000 clones, 83% seen once. CDR1 and CDR2 from the germline V gene are SGHTS and YDEGEE. The V end was cut by 4 bases, the J end by 6 bases, with 16 bases between. There are 14 residues in the CDR3. This sample is part of a study of PD-L1 blockade in urothelial cancer. The study's findings and limits: A pretreatment blood TCR clonality that fell below the median predicted better progression-free and overall survival.

Documented time point: peripheral blood 6 weeks after treatment start. The starting material was PBMCs, obtained around atezolizumab (anti-PD-L1) treatment. The source of this sequence is a man aged 55 to 70 with urothelial cancer. The rearrangement joins TRBV5-8 to TRBJ1-1; no firm D call. The CDR3 is CASSPETLGAEAFF. CDR3 bases: TGTGCCAGCAGCCCCGAGACGTTGGGAGCTGAAGCTTTCTTT. Variable domain in full (rest from reference TRBV5-8 and TRBJ1-1): EAGVTQSPTHLIKTRGQQATLRCSPISGHTSVYWYQQALGLGLQFLLWYDEGEERNRGNFPPRFSGRQFPNYSSELNVNALELEDSALYLCASSPETLGAEAFFGQGTRLTVV.